The following is a TCR beta chain sequence with its context. Its specificity is unknown. The sample belongs to a study of cytomegalovirus exposure and HLA in healthy donors. Primers included in the PCR were 60 Vbeta and 13 Jbeta primers. Data came from immunoSEQ multiplex PCR; TCRdb stores just in-frame clones and leaves some out. Found here are 160,000 or so clones, roughly four fifths of them singletons; the top ten hold around 1.5%. Germline V gene lookup returns CDR1 MNHEY and CDR2 SVGAGI. Trimming removed 5 bases from V and 5 bases from J, with 17 bases in between. CDR3 length equals 15 residues. Study-wide findings and caveats: Three CMV-associated chains proved CMV antigen-specific in vitro. A later analysis appeared to link common viral pathogens to several of the most significant clusters.

The sequenced sample was PBMCs. This TCR was sampled from a man between 40 and 49 years old in good health and CMV-seronegative. The J gene is TRBJ2-3, the V gene TRBV6-5; tentative D call: TRBD2 (5 bases). The CDR3 nucleotides read TGTGCCAGCAGTCAATGGGGAATTCGGGAAGATACGCAGTATTTT. This codes for CASSQWGIREDTQYF.